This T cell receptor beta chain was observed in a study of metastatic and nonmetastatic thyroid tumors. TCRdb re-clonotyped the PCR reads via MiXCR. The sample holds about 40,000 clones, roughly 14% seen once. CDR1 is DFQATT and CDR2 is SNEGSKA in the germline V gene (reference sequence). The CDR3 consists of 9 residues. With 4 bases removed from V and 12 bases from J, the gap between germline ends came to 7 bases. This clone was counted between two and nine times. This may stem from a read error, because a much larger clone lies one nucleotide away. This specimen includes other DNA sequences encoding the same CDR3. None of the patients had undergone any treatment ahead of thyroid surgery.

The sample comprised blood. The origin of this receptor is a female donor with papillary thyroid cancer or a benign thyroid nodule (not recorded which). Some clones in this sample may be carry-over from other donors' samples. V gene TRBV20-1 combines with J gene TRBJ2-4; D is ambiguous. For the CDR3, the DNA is TGCAGTGCTAACCCAGGTCAGTACTTC. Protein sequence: CSANPGQYF.